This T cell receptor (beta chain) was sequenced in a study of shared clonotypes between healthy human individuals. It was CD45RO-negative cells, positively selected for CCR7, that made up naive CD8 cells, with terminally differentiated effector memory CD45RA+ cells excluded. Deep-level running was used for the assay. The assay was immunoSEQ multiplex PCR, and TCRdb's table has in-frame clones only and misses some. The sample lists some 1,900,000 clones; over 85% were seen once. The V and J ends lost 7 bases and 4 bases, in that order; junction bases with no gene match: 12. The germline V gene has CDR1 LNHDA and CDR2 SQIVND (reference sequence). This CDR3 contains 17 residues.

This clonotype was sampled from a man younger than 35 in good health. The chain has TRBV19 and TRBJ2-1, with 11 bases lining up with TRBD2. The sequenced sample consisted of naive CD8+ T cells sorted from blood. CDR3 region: CASNPSTGTSGYNEQFF. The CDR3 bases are TGTGCCAGTAATCCCTCAACGGGGACTAGCGGTTACAATGAGCAGTTCTTC.